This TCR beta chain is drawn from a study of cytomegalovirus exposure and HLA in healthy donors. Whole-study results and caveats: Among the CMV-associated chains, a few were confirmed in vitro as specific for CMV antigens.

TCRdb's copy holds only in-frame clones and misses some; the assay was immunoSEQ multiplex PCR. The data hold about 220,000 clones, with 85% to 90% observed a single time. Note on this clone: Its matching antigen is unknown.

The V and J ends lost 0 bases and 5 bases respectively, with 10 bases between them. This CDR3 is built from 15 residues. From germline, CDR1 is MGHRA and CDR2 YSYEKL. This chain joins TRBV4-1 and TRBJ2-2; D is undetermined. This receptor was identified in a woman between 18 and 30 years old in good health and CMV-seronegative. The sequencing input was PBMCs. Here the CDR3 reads CASSQDPLPTGELFF. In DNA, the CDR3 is TGCGCCAGCAGCCAAGATCCCCTCCCGACCGGGGAGCTGTTTTTT.